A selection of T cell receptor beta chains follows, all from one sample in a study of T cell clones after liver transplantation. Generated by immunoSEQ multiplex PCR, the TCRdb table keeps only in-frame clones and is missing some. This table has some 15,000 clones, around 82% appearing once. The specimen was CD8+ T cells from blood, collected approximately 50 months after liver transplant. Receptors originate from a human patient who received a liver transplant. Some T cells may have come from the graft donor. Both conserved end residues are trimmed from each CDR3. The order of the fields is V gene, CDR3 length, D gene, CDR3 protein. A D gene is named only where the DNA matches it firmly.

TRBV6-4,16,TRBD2,ASSPVWGLAGANNEQF
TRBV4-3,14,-,ASSQDRGVTNEKLF
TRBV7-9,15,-,ASSLGHGGRNTGELF
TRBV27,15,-,ASNSWSGAMYNSPLH
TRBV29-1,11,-,SVAGTVNYGYT
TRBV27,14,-,ASSFSRPISGNTIY
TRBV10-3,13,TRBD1,AISEGQGVKPDGF
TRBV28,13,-,ASIKADPYNSPLH
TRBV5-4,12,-,ASTEWGLSYEQY
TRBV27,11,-,ASTGTNTGELF
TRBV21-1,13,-,ASSRLKQVPYEQY
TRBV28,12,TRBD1,ASSYGTGYNEQF
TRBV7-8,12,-,ASSSPMSGAPQF
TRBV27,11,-,ASSLSANTEAF
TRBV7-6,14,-,ASSPPLGSSYNEQF
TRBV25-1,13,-,ASSEYRQGVETQY
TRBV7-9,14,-,ASSGTQGRSTDTQY
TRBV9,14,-,ASSSSGVLAKNIQY
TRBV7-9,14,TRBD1,ASSLAGQAGANVLT
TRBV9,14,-,ASSSPTGRSGNTIY